This T cell receptor beta chain was documented in a study of CD8 T cells in Susac syndrome. Study-wide points: Repertoires of Susac syndrome CD4+ T cells lacked clonal expansion. The authors acknowledged that the study's TCR sequencing and HLA analysis involved relatively few individuals.

This clonotype is a singleton in its sample. The antigen remains unidentified. Germline CDR1 is SQVTM and CDR2 is ANQGSEA. The CDR3 consists of 13 residues. V shed 4 bases and J shed 5 bases, with 13 bases lying between them. Reverse transcription of about 0.45 to 1 ug RNA was performed with random hexamers. Amplification of TCR beta CDR3 spanned 54 Vbeta and 13 Jbeta via immunoSEQ multiplex PCR. Via MiXCR, TCRdb re-called the immunoSEQ multiplex PCR reads, giving one row per CDR3 protein. The profile shows around 170,000 distinct CDR3 sequences, around 95% of them singletons. Material: CD4+ T cells from PBMCs. The receptor was isolated from a human donor with Susac syndrome. This rearrangement joins TRBV29-1 to TRBJ2-3, with a possible D match to TRBD2 (5 bases). The CDR3 bases are TGCAGCGTTGCCGGCCTCCGGGGAGATACGCAGTATTTT. As protein: CSVAGLRGDTQYF.